The present T cell receptor (beta chain) was sequenced within a study of control samples from healthy donors and cancer patients. Assay used: immunoSEQ multiplex PCR; TCRdb lists only in-frame clones, some missing. The sample includes about 160,000 clones, roughly 94% of them seen just once. This CDR3 contains 15 residues. V lost 4 bases and J 0 bases, leaving 9 bases between the germline ends. Per germline, CDR1 MNHEY and CDR2 SMNVEV (reference sequence). The chain carries TRBV27 and TRBJ2-2; perhaps TRBD2 as D (5 bases). This sequence was found in a man in his 60s with colorectal cancer. The sequencing input was PBMCs. CDR3: CASSSSPTNTGELFF. The DNA for the CDR3 is TGTGCCAGCAGTTCTAGCCCAACGAACACCGGGGAGCTGTTTTTT.